A selection of T cell receptor beta chains follows, all from one sample in a study of blood T cell repertoires in COVID-19. Here immunoSEQ multiplex PCR was the method, and the copy in TCRdb shows in-frame clones only, minus some. Here the sample spans tens of thousands of clones, about 86% being singletons. Material: peripheral blood. The receptors stem from a man older than 75 with active COVID-19. Each CDR3 is given with its conserved first and last residue. A D gene is named only where the DNA matches it firmly.

v_gene | d_gene | CDR3aa
TRBV23-1 | NA | CASSQIASTDTQYF
TRBV7-3 | NA | CASSGGPEGISEQFF
TRBV7-2 | TRBD2 | CASSLGVSGKAKNIQYF
TRBV5-8 | NA | CASPPEGVYEQYF
TRBV28 | TRBD2 | CASSSGLVTQYF
TRBV18 | TRBD2 | CASPRVREAPYNEQFF
TRBV5-1 | NA | CASSKSGTQHTDTQYF
TRBV4-3 | TRBD2 | CASSQGPAGGLIQTQYF
TRBV7-3 | TRBD2 | CASSTKREGLNEQFF
TRBV2 | TRBD2 | CASSVPTSGRYEQYF
TRBV7-8 | NA | CASSLAWRVRSGETQYF
TRBV19 | TRBD1 | CASSRGQGSMNQETQYF
TRBV30 | NA | CAWSLRVRETQYF
TRBV6-5 | TRBD1 | CASSNPGGDQPQHF
TRBV7-2 | TRBD2 | CASSLVGTREETQYF
TRBV19 | TRBD2 | CASIRRESGSLNEQFF
TRBV6-2/TRBV6-3 | NA | CASSHGTLSYEQYF
TRBV5-1 | NA | CASSLEQANTEAFF
TRBV27 | TRBD2 | CASSPSRGVGGELFF
TRBV28 | NA | CASSLRGHHQDTQYF
TRBV7-9 | NA | CASSQRTRPYEQYF
TRBV9 | NA | CASSVNGGGNTIYF
TRBV7-2 | TRBD2 | CASTGLAAYNEQFF
TRBV5-1 | TRBD2 | CASSLEAGGPGEQFF
TRBV5-1 | TRBD1 | CASSNDRGQTEAFF
TRBV6-2/TRBV6-3 | TRBD2 | CASSYSTSGSGRDEQFF
TRBV28 | TRBD1 | CASSPRTGGTDTQYF
TRBV7-9 | TRBD2 | CASSTRRRETGDEQFF
TRBV28 | NA | CASSSTANQPQHF
TRBV18 | NA | CASSPGFVQAYNEQFF
TRBV7-6 | TRBD2 | CASSFGRLAGAGDTQYF
TRBV3-1/TRBV3-2 | TRBD2 | CASSQRTSGRAETQYF
TRBV9 | TRBD2 | CASSSVYSGGTDTQYF
TRBV6-2/TRBV6-3 | NA | CASSYRERAGNEQFF
TRBV24-1 | NA | CATSDPNISYEQYF
TRBV21-1 | NA | CASGLLSPGHRCF
TRBV2 | TRBD2 | CATGLAGGMMSYEQYF
TRBV15 | TRBD1 | CATSRDLGTGGTEAFF
TRBV7-8 | NA | CASSLGPGLNTEAFF
TRBV6-1 | NA | CASSEAASRTYEQYF
TRBV28 | NA | CASSLELGQTEAFF
TRBV28 | NA | CASSSPLGGVNEKLFF
TRBV7-9 | NA | CASSEGVEQFF
TRBV5-1 | NA | CASSFGGAGNYGYTF
TRBV7-2 | NA | CASSFDRNTIYF
TRBV24-1 | TRBD1 | CATTLPSNRGPAETQYF
TRBV5-6 | NA | CASSLAPVRETQYF
TRBV27 | NA | CASRSLRVLQETQYF
TRBV7-3 | TRBD2 | CASSQGASGNYNEQFF
TRBV10-3 | NA | CAISEREGQPQHF
TRBV30 | TRBD2 | CAWSEVAGADTQYF
TRBV19 | TRBD2 | CASSLSSGKRSGANVLTF
TRBV28 | TRBD1 | CASSLSRVGTDYYEQYF
TRBV19 | TRBD1 | CASSNQGQWHF
TRBV9 | TRBD2 | CASSALSGSGYNEQFF
TRBV4-2 | TRBD1 | CASGRGGQGDYEQYF
TRBV5-1 | TRBD2 | CASSPGASGSPGELFF